The clone carrying this T cell receptor (beta chain) came up a few times. Antigen: not known. Germline V gives CDR1 MGHRA, CDR2 YSYEKL. There are 17 residues in the CDR3. The V gene end was trimmed by 2 bases and the J gene end by 3 bases; junction bases not matched to a gene: 6. The source of the sample is a study of CD8 T cells in ankylosing spondylitis. Regarding the study as a whole: What appeared characteristic of ankylosing spondylitis blood was a TCR beta motif of 7 or 8 highly homologous variants.

TCRdb independently ran MiXCR on the 5' RACE reads; one entry per CDR3 protein. The sample lists roughly 220,000 distinct CDR3 sequences, around 17% occurring once. This rearrangement joins TRBV4-1 to TRBJ2-3; the match to TRBD2 covers 12 bases. This TCR was recovered from a male donor with ankylosing spondylitis. Sequenced sample: blood, either unsorted or a sorted T cell fraction (not recorded which). CDR3 sequence: CASSQNLAGGPTDTQYF. In DNA form, the CDR3 reads TGCGCCAGCAGCCAAAATCTAGCGGGAGGGCCTACAGATACGCAGTATTTT.